A single sample gave rise to the 5 T cell receptor beta chains below, sequenced in a study of blood T cells in healthy people across ages. A second PCR, run for about 7 to 11 cycles, used a sample-barcoded 5' primer plus a J-beta primer mix. TCRdb re-called the 5' RACE reads with MiXCR, one entry per CDR3 protein. The sample includes some 550,000 distinct CDR3 sequences, 45% to 55% seen only once; the top ten take roughly 24%. The material sequenced was blood. The receptors derive from a man older than 75 in good health.

This clonotype appeared a few times. The V and J genes are TRBV10-3 and TRBJ2-3, with TRBD2 as a possible D gene (6 bases). The CDR3 is 18 residues long. Germline V lookup: CDR1 ENHRY, CDR2 SYGVKD. The V gene lost 3 bases and the J gene lost 1 base, with 20 bases spanning the gap. CDR3 nucleotides: TGTGCCATCAGTGAATCCCCCGCTAGCGTCGGCCGCACAGATACGCAGTATTTT. Amino acids: CAISESPASVGRTDTQYF.

The chain recombines TRBV5-1 with TRBJ2-1; the D is unclear. Trimming removed 2 bases at V and 7 bases at J, with 13 bases between. This CDR3 is 14 amino acids long. The germline CDR1 and CDR2 sequences are SGHRS and YFSETQ. For the CDR3, the DNA is TGCGCCAGCAGCTTAGGCCAAGAAGGGAATGAGCAGTTCTTC. This translates into CASSLGQEGNEQFF.

This clonotype appeared many times. This chain links TRBV6-6 with TRBJ2-7; D is uncertain. The CDR3 runs 13 residues. Between the trimmed V and J ends, which lost 2 bases and 2 bases, there was a span of 7 bases. In germline, CDR1 is MNHNY, CDR2 SVGAGI (reference sequence). The CDR3 sequence is CASSYPGPYEQYF. DNA for the CDR3: TGTGCCAGCAGTTACCCCGGCCCCTACGAGCAGTACTTC.

V and J are TRBV5-1 and TRBJ2-3; tentative D call: TRBD1 (5 bases). The CDR3 is 15 residues long. Germline values: CDR1 SGHRS, CDR2 YFSETQ. The V end was cut by 4 bases, the J end by 6 bases, with 18 bases between. CDR3 residues: CASSPGASIGDTQYF. CDR3 in DNA: TGCGCCAGCAGCCCTGGGGCATCCATAGGGGATACGCAGTATTTT.

The chain has TRBV7-9 and TRBJ2-2; possible D gene TRBD1, 6 bases. The CDR3 is 13 residues long. Germline loops: CDR1 SEHNR, CDR2 FQNEAQ (reference sequence). Trimming took off 8 bases at V and 4 bases at J, with 11 bases between the two ends. The CDR3 DNA reads TGTGCCAGCCTTTGGGGGCCCACCGGGGAGCTGTTTTTT. Encoded protein: CASLWGPTGELFF.